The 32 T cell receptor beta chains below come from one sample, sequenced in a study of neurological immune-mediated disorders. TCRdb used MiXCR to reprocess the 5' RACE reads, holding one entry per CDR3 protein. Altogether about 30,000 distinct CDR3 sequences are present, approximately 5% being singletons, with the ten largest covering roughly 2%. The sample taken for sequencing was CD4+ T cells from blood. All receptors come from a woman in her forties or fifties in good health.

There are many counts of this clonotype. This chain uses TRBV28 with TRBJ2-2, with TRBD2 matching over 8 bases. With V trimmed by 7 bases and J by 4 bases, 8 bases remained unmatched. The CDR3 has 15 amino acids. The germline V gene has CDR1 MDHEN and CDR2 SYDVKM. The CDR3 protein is CASIGQRESTGELFF. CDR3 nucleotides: TGTGCCAGCATCGGGCAGCGGGAGAGCACCGGGGAGCTGTTTTTT.

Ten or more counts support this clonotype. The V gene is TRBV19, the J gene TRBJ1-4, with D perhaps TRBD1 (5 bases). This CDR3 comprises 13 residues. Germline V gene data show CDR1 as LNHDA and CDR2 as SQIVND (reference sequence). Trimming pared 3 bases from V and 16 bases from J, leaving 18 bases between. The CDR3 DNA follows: TGTGCCAGTAGTATGATGGGACGGCCAGCTCCGTTTTTT. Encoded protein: CASSMMGRPAPFF.

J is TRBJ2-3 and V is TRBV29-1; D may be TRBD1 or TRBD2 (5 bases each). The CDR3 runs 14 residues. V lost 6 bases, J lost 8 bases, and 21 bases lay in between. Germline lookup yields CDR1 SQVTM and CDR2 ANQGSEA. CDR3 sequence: CSVPRDGAIGTQYF. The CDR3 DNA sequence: TGCAGCGTGCCCCGGGACGGGGCAATAGGTACGCAGTATTTT.

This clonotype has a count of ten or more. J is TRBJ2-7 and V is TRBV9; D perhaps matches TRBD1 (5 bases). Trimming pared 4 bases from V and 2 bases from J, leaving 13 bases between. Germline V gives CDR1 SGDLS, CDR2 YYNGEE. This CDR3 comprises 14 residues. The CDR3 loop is CASSRGAPAYEQYF. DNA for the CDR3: TGTGCCAGCAGCAGGGGCGCCCCCGCCTACGAGCAGTACTTC.

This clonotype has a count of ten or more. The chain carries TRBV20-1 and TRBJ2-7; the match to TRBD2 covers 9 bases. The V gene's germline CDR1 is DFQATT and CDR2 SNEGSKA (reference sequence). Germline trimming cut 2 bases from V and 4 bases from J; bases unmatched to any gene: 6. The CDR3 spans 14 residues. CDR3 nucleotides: TGCAGTGCTAGATCGACTAGCGGAGGTTACGAGCAGTACTTC. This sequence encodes CSARSTSGGYEQYF.

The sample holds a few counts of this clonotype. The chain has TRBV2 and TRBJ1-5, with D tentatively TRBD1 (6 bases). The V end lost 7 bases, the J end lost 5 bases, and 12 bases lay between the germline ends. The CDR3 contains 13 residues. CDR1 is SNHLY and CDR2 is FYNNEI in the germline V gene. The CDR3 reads CASKRTVDQPQHF. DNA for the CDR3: TGTGCCAGCAAGAGGACAGTTGATCAGCCCCAGCATTTT.

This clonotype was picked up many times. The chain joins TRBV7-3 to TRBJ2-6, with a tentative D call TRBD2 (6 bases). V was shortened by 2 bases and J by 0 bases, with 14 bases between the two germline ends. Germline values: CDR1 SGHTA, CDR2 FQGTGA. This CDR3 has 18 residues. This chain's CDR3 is CASSLFRGAYSGANVLTF. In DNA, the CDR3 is TGTGCCAGCAGCTTATTTCGCGGGGCATACTCTGGGGCCAACGTCCTGACTTTC. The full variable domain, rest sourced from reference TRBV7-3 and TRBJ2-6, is GAGVSQTPSNKVTEKGKYVELRCDPISGHTALYWYRQSLGQGPEFLIYFQGTGAADDSGLPNDRFFAVRPEGSVSTLKIQRTERGDSAVYLCASSLFRGAYSGANVLTFGAGSRLTVL.

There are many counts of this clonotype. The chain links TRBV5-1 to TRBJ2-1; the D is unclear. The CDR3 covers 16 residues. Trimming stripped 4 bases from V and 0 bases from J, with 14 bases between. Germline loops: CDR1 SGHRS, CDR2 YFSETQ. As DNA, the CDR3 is TGCGCCAGCAGCCCCCAGTTTGGTAACTCCTACAATGAGCAGTTCTTC. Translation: CASSPQFGNSYNEQFF. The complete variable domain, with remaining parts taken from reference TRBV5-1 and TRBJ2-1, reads KAGVTQTPRYLIKTRGQQVTLSCSPISGHRSVSWYQQTPGQGLQFLFEYFSETQRNKGNFPGRFSGRQFSNSRSEMNVSTLELGDSALYLCASSPQFGNSYNEQFFGPGTRLTVL.

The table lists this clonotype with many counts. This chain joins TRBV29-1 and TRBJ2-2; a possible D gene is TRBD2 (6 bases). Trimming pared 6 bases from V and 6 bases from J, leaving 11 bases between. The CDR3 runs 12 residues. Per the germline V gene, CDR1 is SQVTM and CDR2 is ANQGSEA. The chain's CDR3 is CSVRLGSGELFF. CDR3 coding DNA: TGCAGCGTCCGACTAGGTTCCGGGGAGCTGTTTTTT.

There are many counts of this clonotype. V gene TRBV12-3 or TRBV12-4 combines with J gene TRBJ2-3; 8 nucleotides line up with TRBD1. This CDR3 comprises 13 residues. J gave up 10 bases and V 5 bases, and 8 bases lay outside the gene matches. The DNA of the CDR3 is TGTGCCAGCAGTCTACAGACAGGGGCGGCGCAGTATTTT. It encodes CASSLQTGAAQYF.

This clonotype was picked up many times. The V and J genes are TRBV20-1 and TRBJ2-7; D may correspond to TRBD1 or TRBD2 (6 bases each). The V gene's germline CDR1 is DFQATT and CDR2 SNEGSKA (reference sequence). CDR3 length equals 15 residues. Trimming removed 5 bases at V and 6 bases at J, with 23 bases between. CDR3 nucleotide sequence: TGCAGTGCTTTCCAACCGAGGGGGGCGAGGGTCGAGCAGTACTTC. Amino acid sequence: CSAFQPRGARVEQYF.

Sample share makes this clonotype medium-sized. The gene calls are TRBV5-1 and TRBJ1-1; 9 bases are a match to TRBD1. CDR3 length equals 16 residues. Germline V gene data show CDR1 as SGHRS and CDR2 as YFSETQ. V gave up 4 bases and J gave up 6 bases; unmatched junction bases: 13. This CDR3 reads CASSTSGTGPFAEAFF. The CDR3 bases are TGCGCCAGCAGCACCTCCGGGACAGGGCCCTTCGCTGAAGCTTTCTTT.

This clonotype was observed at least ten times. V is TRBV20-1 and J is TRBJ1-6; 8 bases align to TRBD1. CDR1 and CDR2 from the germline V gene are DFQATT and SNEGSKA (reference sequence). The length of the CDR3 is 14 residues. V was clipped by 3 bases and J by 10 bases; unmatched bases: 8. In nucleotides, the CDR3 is TGCAGTGCTAGCCCCAGACAGGGGAAATCACCCCTCCACTTT. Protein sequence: CSASPRQGKSPLHF.

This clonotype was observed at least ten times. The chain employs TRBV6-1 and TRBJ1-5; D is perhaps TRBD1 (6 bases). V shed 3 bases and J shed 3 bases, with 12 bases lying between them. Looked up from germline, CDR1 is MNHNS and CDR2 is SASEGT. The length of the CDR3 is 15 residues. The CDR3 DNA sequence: TGTGCCAGCAGTGAGGTAGGGGGTTACAATCAGCCCCAGCATTTT. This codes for CASSEVGGYNQPQHF.

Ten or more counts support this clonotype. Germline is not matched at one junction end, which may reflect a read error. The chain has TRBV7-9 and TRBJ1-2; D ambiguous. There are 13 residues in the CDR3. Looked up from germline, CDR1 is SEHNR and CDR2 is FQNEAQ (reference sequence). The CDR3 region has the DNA TGTGCCAGCAAGTTACAAGACTCACCCTACCTAGCCTTC. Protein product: CASKLQDSPYLAF.

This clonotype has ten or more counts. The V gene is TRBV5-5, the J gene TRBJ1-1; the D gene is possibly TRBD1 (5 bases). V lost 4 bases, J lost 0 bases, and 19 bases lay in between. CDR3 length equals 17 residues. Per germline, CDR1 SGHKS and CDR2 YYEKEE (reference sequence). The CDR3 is CASSRFRAGTVNTEAFF. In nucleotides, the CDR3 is TGTGCCAGCAGCCGCTTTAGGGCAGGGACGGTGAACACTGAAGCTTTCTTT.

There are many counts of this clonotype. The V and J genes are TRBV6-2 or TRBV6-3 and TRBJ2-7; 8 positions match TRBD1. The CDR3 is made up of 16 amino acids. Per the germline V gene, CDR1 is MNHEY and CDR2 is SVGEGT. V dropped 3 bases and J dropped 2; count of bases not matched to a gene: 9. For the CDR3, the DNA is TGTGCCAGCAGTTATTCTGATGAGGACAGGGCCTACGAGCAGTACTTC. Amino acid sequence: CASSYSDEDRAYEQYF.

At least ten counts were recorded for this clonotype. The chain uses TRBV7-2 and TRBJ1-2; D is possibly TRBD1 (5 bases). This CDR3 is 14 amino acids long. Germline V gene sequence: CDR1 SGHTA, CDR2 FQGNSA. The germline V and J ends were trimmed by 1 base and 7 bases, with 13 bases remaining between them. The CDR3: CASSLGTIGVGYTF. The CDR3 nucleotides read TGTGCCAGCAGCTTAGGGACCATAGGGGTTGGCTACACCTTC. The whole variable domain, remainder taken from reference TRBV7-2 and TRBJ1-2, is GAGVSQSPSNKVTEKGKDVELRCDPISGHTALYWYRQSLGQGLEFLIYFQGNSAPDKSGLPSDRFSAERTGGSVSTLTIQRTQQEDSAVYLCASSLGTIGVGYTFGSGTRLTVV.

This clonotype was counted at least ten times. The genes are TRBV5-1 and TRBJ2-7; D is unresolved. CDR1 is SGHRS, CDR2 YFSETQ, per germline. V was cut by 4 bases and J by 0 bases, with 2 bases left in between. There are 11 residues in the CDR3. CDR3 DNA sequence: TGCGCCAGCAGCATCTCCTACGAGCAGTACTTC. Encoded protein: CASSISYEQYF.

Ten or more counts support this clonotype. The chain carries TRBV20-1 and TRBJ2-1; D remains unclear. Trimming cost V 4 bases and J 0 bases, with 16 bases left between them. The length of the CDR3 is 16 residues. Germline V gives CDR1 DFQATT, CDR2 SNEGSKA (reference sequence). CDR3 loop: CSATLTLASSYNEQFF. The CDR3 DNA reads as TGCAGTGCTACCCTCACATTGGCTAGCTCCTACAATGAGCAGTTCTTC.

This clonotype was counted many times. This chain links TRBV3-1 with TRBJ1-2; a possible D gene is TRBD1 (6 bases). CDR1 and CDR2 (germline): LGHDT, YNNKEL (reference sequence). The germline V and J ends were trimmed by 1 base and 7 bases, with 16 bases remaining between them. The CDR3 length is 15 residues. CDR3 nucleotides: TGTGCCAGCAGCCAAGGATTGGTGGGGGCTGTTGGCTACACCTTC. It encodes CASSQGLVGAVGYTF.

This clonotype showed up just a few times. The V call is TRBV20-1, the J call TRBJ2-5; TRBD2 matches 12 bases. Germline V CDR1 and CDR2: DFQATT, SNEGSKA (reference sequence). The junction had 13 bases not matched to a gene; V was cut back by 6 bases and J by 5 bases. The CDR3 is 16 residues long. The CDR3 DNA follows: TGCAGTGCCCTACGCTCTCTAGCGGGGGGGCCGGAGACCCAGTACTTC. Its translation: CSALRSLAGGPETQYF.

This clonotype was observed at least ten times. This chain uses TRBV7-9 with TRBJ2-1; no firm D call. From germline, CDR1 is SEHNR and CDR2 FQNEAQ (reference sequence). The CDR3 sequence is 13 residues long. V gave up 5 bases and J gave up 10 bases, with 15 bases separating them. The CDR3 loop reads CASSDLLVGEQFF. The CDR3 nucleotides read TGTGCCAGCAGCGACCTCCTTGTTGGCGAGCAGTTCTTC.

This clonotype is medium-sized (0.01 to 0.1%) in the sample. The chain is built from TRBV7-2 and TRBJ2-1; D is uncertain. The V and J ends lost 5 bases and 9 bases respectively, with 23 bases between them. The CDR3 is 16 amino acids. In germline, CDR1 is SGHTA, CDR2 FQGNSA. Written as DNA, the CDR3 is TGTGCCAGCAGCGACCACCGGGCCCTACCTCCCGGTGAGCAGTTCTTC. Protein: CASSDHRALPPGEQFF.

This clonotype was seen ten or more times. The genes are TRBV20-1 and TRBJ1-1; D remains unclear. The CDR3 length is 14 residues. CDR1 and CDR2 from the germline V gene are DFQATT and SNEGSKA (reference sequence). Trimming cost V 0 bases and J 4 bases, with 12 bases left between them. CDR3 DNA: TGCAGTGCTAGAGATCACCCTAAGGGCACTGAAGCTTTCTTT. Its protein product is CSARDHPKGTEAFF.

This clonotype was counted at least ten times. In DNA, the CDR3 is TGCAGCGTTTCAACAGGGAACACCGGGGAGCTGTTTTTT. Translating gives CSVSTGNTGELFF. This chain links TRBV29-1 with TRBJ2-2, with D maybe TRBD1 (5 bases). Germline V gene data show CDR1 as SQVTM and CDR2 as ANQGSEA. The CDR3 sequence is 13 residues long. Trimming left V 5 bases short and J 1 base short, with 8 bases between.

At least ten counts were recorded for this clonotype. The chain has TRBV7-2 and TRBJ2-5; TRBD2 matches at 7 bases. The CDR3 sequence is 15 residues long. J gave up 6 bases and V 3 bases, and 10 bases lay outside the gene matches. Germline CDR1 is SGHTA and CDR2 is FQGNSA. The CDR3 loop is CASSFLLTSQKTQYF. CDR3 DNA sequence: TGTGCCAGCAGCTTTCTTCTGACTAGCCAGAAGACCCAGTACTTC. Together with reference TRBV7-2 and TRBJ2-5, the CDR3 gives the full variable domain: GAGVSQSPSNKVTEKGKDVELRCDPISGHTALYWYRQSLGQGLEFLIYFQGNSAPDKSGLPSDRFSAERTGGSVSTLTIQRTQQEDSAVYLCASSFLLTSQKTQYFGPGTRLLVL.

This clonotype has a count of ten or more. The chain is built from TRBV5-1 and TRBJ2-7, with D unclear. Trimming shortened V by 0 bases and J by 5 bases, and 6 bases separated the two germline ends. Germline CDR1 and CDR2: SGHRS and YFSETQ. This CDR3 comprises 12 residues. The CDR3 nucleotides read TGCGCCAGCAGCTTGGAGGTCCACGAGCAGTACTTC. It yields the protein CASSLEVHEQYF.

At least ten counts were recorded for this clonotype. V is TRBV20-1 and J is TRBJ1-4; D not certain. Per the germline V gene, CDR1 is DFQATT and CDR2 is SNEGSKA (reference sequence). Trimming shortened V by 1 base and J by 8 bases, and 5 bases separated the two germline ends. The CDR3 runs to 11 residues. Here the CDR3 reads CSARVVEKLFF. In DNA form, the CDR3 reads TGCAGTGCTAGAGTGGTCGAAAAACTGTTTTTT.

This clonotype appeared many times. The CDR3 protein is CASSSLGDSGYEQYF. The CDR3 DNA sequence: TGTGCCAGCAGCTCCCTGGGGGACAGTGGGTACGAGCAGTACTTC. V is TRBV7-8 and J is TRBJ2-7; 7 nucleotides align to TRBD1. Germline CDR1 is SGHVS and CDR2 is FQNEAQ. The CDR3 covers 15 residues. V gave up 4 bases and J gave up 4 bases; unmatched junction bases: 10.

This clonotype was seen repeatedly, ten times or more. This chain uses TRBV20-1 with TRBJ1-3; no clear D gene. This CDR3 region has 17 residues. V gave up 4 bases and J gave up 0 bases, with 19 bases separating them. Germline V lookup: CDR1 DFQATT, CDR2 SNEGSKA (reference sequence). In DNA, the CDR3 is TGCAGTGCTAAGCCCTTGGAGGGTGGAGGCTCTGGAAACACCATATATTTT. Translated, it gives CSAKPLEGGGSGNTIYF.

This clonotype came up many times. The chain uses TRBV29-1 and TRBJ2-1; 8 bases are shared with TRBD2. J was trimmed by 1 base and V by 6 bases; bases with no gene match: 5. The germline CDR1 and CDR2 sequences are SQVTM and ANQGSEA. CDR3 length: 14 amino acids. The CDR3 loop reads CSVPGTRSYNEQFF. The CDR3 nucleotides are TGCAGCGTCCCCGGGACTAGGTCCTACAATGAGCAGTTCTTC.